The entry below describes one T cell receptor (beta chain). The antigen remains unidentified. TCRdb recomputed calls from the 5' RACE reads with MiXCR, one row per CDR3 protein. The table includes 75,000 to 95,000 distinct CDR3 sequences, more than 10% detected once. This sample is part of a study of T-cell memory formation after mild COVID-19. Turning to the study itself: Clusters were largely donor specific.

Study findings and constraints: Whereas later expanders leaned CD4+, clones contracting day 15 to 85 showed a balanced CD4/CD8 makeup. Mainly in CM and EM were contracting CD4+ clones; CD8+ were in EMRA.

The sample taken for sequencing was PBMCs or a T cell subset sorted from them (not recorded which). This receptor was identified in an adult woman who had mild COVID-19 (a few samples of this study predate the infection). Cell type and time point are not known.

The CDR3: CASSVGGSGFIYEQYF. The CDR3 DNA reads TGTGCCAGCAGCGTAGGAGGTAGCGGGTTCATCTACGAGCAGTACTTC. This chain uses TRBV9 with TRBJ2-7, with 7 positions matching TRBD2. In germline, CDR1 is SGDLS, CDR2 YYNGEE. The J segment lost 3 bases and the V segment lost 0 bases, leaving 9 bases of the junction unmatched. This CDR3 is built from 16 residues.